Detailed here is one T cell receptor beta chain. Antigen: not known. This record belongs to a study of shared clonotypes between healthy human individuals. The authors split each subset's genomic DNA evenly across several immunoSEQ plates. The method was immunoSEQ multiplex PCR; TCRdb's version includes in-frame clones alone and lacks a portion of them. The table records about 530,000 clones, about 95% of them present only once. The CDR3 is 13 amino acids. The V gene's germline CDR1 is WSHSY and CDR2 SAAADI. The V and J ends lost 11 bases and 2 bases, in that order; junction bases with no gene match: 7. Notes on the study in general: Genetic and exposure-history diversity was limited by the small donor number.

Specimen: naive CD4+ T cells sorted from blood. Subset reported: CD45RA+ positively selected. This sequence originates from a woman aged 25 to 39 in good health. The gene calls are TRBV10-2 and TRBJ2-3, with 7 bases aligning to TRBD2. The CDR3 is CAGGRGITDTQYF. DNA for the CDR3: TGCGCCGGAGGGAGGGGAATCACAGATACGCAGTATTTT.